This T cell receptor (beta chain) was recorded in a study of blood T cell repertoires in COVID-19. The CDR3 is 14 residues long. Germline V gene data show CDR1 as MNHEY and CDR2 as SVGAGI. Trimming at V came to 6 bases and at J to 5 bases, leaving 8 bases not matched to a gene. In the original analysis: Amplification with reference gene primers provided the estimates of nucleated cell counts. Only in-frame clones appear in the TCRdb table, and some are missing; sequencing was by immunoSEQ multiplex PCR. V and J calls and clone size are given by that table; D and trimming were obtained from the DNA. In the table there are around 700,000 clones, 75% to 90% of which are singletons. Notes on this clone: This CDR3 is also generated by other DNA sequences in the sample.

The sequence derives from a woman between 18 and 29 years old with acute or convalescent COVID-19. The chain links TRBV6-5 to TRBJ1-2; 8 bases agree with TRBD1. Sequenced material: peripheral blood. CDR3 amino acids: CASRLDRDGYGYTF. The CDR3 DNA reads TGTGCCAGCAGGCTGGACAGGGATGGGTATGGCTACACCTTC.